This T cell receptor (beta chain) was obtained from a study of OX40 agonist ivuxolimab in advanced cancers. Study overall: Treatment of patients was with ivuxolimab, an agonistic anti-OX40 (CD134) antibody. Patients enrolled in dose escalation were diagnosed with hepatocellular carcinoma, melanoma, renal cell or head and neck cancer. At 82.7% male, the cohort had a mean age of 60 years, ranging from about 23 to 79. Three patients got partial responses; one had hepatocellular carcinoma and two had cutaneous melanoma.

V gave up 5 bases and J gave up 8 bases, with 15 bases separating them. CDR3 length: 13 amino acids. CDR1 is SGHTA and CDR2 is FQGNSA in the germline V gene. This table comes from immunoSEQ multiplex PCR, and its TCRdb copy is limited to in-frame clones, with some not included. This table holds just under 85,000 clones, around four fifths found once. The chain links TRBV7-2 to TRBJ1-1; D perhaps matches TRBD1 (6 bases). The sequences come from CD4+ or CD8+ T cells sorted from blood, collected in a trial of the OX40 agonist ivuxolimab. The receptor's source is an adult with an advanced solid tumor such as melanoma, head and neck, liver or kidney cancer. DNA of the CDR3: TGTGCCAGCAGCGAAAAGACAGGAATAGAAGCTTTCTTT. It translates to CASSEKTGIEAFF.